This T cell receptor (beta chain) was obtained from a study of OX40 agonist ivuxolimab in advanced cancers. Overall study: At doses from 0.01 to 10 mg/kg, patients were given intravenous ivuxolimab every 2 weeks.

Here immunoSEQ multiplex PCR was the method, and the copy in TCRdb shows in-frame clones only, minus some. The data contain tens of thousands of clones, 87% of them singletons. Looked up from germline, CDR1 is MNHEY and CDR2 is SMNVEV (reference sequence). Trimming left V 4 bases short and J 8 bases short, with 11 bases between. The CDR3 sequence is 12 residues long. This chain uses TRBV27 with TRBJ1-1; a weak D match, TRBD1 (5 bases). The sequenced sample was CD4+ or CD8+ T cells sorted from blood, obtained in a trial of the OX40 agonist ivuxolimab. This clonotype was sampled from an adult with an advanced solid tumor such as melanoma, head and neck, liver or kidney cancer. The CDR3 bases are TGTGCCAGCAGTTCCCGGGGGTTAGAAGCTTTCTTT. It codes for CASSSRGLEAFF.